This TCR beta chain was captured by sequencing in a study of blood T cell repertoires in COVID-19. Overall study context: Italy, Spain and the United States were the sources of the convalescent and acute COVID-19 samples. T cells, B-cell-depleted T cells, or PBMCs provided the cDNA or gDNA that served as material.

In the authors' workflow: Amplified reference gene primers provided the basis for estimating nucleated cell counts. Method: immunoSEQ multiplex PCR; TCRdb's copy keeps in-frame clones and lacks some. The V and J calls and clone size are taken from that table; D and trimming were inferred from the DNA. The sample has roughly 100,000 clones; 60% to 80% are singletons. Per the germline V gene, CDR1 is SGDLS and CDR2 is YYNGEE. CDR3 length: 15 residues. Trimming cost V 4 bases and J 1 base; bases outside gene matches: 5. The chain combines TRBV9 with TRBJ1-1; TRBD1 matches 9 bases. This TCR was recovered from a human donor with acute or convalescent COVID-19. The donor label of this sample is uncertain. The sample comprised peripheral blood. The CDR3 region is CASSPTGGANTEAFF. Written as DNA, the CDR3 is TGTGCCAGCAGCCCGACAGGGGGAGCGAACACTGAAGCTTTCTTT.